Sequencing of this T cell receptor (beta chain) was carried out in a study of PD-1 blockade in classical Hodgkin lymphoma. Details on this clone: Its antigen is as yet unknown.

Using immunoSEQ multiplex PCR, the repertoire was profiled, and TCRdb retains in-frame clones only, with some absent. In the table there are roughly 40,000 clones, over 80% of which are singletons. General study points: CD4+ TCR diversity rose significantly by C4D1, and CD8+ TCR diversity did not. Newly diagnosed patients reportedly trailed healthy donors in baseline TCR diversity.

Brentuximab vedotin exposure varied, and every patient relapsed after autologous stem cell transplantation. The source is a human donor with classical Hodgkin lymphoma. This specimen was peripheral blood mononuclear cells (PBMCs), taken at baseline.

CDR3 sequence: CASSTLQGAGTEAFF. The CDR3 DNA is TGTGCCAGTAGTACTTTACAGGGGGCGGGCACTGAAGCTTTCTTT. The chain recombines TRBV19 with TRBJ1-1; 9 bases align to TRBD1. The trim removed 4 bases at V and 4 bases at J, leaving 7 bases unmatched. The CDR3 loop spans 15 amino acids. Per the germline V gene, CDR1 is LNHDA and CDR2 is SQIVND (reference sequence).